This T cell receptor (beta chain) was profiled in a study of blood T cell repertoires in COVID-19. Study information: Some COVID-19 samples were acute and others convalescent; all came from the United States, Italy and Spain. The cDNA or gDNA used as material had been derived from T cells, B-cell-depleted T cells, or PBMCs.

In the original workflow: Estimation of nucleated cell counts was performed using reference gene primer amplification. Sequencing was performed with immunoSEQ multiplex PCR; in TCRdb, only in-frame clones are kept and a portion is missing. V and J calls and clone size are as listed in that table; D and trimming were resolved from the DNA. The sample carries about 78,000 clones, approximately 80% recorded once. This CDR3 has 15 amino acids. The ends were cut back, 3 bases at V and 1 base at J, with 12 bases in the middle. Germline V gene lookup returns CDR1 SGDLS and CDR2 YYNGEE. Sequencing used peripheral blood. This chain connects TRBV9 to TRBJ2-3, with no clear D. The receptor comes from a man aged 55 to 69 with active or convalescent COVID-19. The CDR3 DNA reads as TGTGCCAGCAGCGGAGGAGTGAAAGGCACAGATACGCAGTATTTT. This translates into CASSGGVKGTDTQYF.